This T cell receptor (beta chain) stems from a study of cytomegalovirus exposure and HLA in healthy donors. Findings of the study overall: Rarity marked most TCR sequences, yet some public TCRs occurred in many donors. The authors listed 150 to 200 TCR beta chains as cytomegalovirus-associated.

TCRdb's copy holds only in-frame clones and misses some; the assay was immunoSEQ multiplex PCR. The sample holds 210,000 or so clones; approximately 86% are singletons and the top ten take over 2.5%. Concerning this clone: Its antigen is currently unknown.

Trimming pared 7 bases from V and 0 bases from J, leaving 7 bases between. The CDR3 is 12 residues long. Germline CDR1 reads MNHEY; CDR2 reads SMNVEV (reference sequence). Sequencing was carried out using PBMCs. The chain couples TRBV27 to TRBJ2-7; D is possibly TRBD1 (5 bases). The sequence came from a woman between 18 and 29 years old in good health and CMV-seronegative. CDR3 DNA: TGTGCCAGCAAAGGGGTCTCCTACGAGCAGTACTTC. Translating gives CASKGVSYEQYF.